Shown below are 21 T cell receptor beta chains from a single sample sequenced in a study of blood T cell repertoires in COVID-19. Method: immunoSEQ multiplex PCR; TCRdb's copy keeps in-frame clones and lacks some. This sample has approximately 470,000 clones; roughly 90% occur once, and the top ten carry about 0.75%. Sequenced sample: PBMCs or T cells enriched from blood (not recorded which). The source of these receptors is a woman under 30 who had recovered from COVID-19.

The V and J genes are TRBV27 and TRBJ1-1; no clear D. Germline CDR1 MNHEY, CDR2 SMNVEV (reference sequence). CDR3 length: 13 amino acids. V was cut by 6 bases and J by 5 bases, with 13 bases left in between. The CDR3 nucleotides are TGTGCCAGCAGCGTCCGCCTCGGGACTGAAGCTTTCTTT. It yields the protein CASSVRLGTEAFF.

J is TRBJ2-3 and V is TRBV25-1; D is undetermined. V lost 4 bases to trimming and J lost 1 base, with 12 bases between them. The CDR3 is 15 amino acids. The germline V gene has CDR1 MGHDK and CDR2 SYGVNS. The CDR3 here is CASSGRGFGTDTQYF. The DNA for the CDR3 is TGTGCCAGCAGTGGCAGAGGATTCGGCACAGATACGCAGTATTTT.

The chain links TRBV4-1 to TRBJ1-2; D remains ambiguous. Germline V gives CDR1 MGHRA, CDR2 YSYEKL. With 3 bases removed from V and 8 bases from J, the gap between germline ends came to 13 bases. The CDR3 consists of 13 residues. CDR3 amino acids: CASSHFTTGGYTF. The CDR3 nucleotides read TGCGCCAGCAGCCATTTCACTACTGGAGGCTACACCTTC.

The V call is TRBV28, the J call TRBJ1-2; D unresolved. V lost 3 bases and J 1 base, leaving 9 bases between the germline ends. The germline gives CDR1 MDHEN, CDR2 SYDVKM. This CDR3 comprises 14 residues. The CDR3 protein is CASSFTGGNYGYTF. The CDR3 nucleotides read TGTGCCAGCAGTTTCACCGGAGGTAACTATGGCTACACCTTC.

J is TRBJ1-4 and V is TRBV29-1, with 7 bases that match TRBD1. The CDR3 extends over 13 amino acids. CDR1 is SQVTM and CDR2 is ANQGSEA in the germline V gene. Trimming cost V 6 bases and J 8 bases; bases outside gene matches: 9. As DNA, the CDR3 is TGCAGCGTCCAGAGACAGGGCGGAGAAAAACTGTTTTTT. Its translation: CSVQRQGGEKLFF.

The chain carries TRBV2 and TRBJ1-2, with 7 bases that match TRBD1. The V gene end was trimmed by 5 bases and the J gene end by 4 bases; junction bases not matched to a gene: 7. Germline V gene sequence: CDR1 SNHLY, CDR2 FYNNEI. The CDR3 length is 14 residues. CDR3 amino acids: CASSFGQAFYGYTF. In DNA form, the CDR3 reads TGTGCCAGCAGTTTTGGACAGGCTTTCTATGGCTACACCTTC.

V and J are TRBV5-1 and TRBJ1-1, with TRBD1 identical over 8 bases. Trimming at V came to 2 bases and at J to 3 bases, leaving 6 bases not matched to a gene. Per germline, CDR1 SGHRS and CDR2 YFSETQ. This CDR3 has 15 amino acids. The CDR3 protein is CASSFGQGRDTEAFF. For the CDR3, the DNA is TGCGCCAGCAGCTTCGGACAGGGAAGAGACACTGAAGCTTTCTTT.

This clone showed up just once. The chain combines TRBV21-1 with TRBJ2-5; the listed D gene, TRBD2, was not tested against the DNA. TRBV21-1 is a documented pseudogene. The CDR3 consists of 17 residues. CDR3 DNA sequence: TGTGCCAGCAGCAAAGCCGGGGGGGAGCGGGGTCGAGAGACCCAGTACTTC. Amino acids: CASSKAGGERGRETQYF.

This clone was observed a single time. The V and J genes are TRBV28 and TRBJ1-6; D gene unclear. Germline loops: CDR1 MDHEN, CDR2 SYDVKM. The CDR3 length is 16 residues. Trimming took off 2 bases at V and 7 bases at J, with 15 bases between the two ends. This CDR3 is CASSLEELRENSPLHF. For the CDR3, the DNA is TGTGCCAGCAGTTTAGAGGAGCTGAGGGAAAATTCACCCCTCCACTTT. Full variable domain (remainder filled in from reference TRBV28 and TRBJ1-6): DVKVTQSSRYLVKRTGEKVFLECVQDMDHENMFWYRQDPGLGLRLIYFSYDVKMKEKGDIPEGYSVSREKKERFSLILESASTNQTSMYLCASSLEELRENSPLHFGNGTRLTVT.

The rearrangement links TRBV5-1 to TRBJ2-7; 8 bases agree with TRBD1. Germline assignment: CDR1 SGHRS and CDR2 YFSETQ. The CDR3 runs to 16 residues. Trimming at V came to 0 bases and at J to 1 base, leaving 6 bases not matched to a gene. CDR3 loop: CASSLAGQGASYEQYF. CDR3 bases: TGCGCCAGCAGCTTGGCCGGGCAGGGGGCGTCCTACGAGCAGTACTTC. Full variable domain (missing parts from reference TRBV5-1 and TRBJ2-7): KAGVTQTPRYLIKTRGQQVTLSCSPISGHRSVSWYQQTPGQGLQFLFEYFSETQRNKGNFPGRFSGRQFSNSRSEMNVSTLELGDSALYLCASSLAGQGASYEQYFGPGTRLTVT.

V usage is TRBV19 and J usage is TRBJ2-7; D is uncertain. V dropped 4 bases and J dropped 5 bases, with 15 bases sitting between them. Looked up from germline, CDR1 is LNHDA and CDR2 is SQIVND (reference sequence). The CDR3 sequence is 14 residues long. The CDR3 sequence is CASSSVVSVDEQYF. The CDR3, as DNA: TGTGCCAGTAGTAGTGTAGTAAGCGTGGACGAGCAGTACTTC.

The J gene is TRBJ2-2, the V gene TRBV12-5, with a possible D match to TRBD2 (5 bases). Between the trimmed V and J ends, which lost 2 bases and 3 bases, there was a span of 10 bases. The V gene's germline CDR1 is LGHNT and CDR2 FRNRAP. The CDR3 has 15 residues. DNA for the CDR3: TGTGCTAGTGGTTTGAGAGGGTACGACACCGGGGAGCTGTTTTTT. Translation: CASGLRGYDTGELFF.

The rearrangement links TRBV10-2 to TRBJ2-7, with 9 bases identical to TRBD1. Germline-derived CDR1 and CDR2 are WSHSY and SAAADI. V shed 2 bases, J shed 3 bases, and the junction held 5 bases outside the gene matches. The CDR3 consists of 15 residues. The CDR3 region has the DNA TGCGCCAGCAGTGAGACAGGGGGCACCCGCTACGAGCAGTACTTC. This encodes CASSETGGTRYEQYF.

The rearrangement uses TRBV29-1 and TRBJ2-3; TRBD1 is a possible D gene (6 bases). This CDR3 spans 11 amino acids. The ends were cut back, 7 bases at V and 6 bases at J, with 11 bases in the middle. Germline V gene lookup returns CDR1 SQVTM and CDR2 ANQGSEA. In DNA form, the CDR3 reads TGCAGCGGAATGAGGGGGGATACGCAGTATTTT. It specifies CSGMRGDTQYF.

The rearrangement uses TRBV30 and TRBJ1-3; TRBD1 matches 8 bases. V dropped 3 bases and J dropped 4; count of bases not matched to a gene: 11. Germline CDR1 GTSNPN, CDR2 SVGIG (reference sequence). This CDR3 is 16 amino acids long. The CDR3 DNA reads TGTGCCTGGAGGACACGTTGGGACAGGCGGGGAAACACCATATATTTT. Protein: CAWRTRWDRRGNTIYF.

The chain is built from TRBV24-1 and TRBJ2-7; 8 bases are shared with TRBD1. Germline assignment: CDR1 KGHDR and CDR2 SFDVKD. This CDR3 has 15 amino acids. The ends lost 9 bases at V and 5 bases at J; junction bases unmatched: 14. The CDR3 DNA reads as TGTGCCACCCCTGACAGGGGCGCGTCATTCCACGAGCAGTACTTC. It encodes CATPDRGASFHEQYF.

The chain employs TRBV7-9 and TRBJ2-3; D perhaps matches TRBD2 (5 bases). CDR3 size: 13 residues. CDR1 is SEHNR, CDR2 FQNEAQ, per germline (reference sequence). V shed 5 bases and J shed 6 bases, with 12 bases lying between them. The chain's CDR3 is CASSLTRADTQYF. CDR3 in DNA: TGTGCCAGCAGCCTCACGAGGGCCGATACGCAGTATTTT.

V is TRBV7-9 and J is TRBJ1-5, with 9 bases that match TRBD1. CDR1 is SEHNR, CDR2 FQNEAQ, per germline (reference sequence). This CDR3 is built from 18 residues. Trimming removed 5 bases from V and 7 bases from J; junction bases left unmatched: 18. The CDR3 sequence: CASSLSTGTGSVGQPQHF. CDR3 bases: TGTGCCAGCAGCCTCTCTACCGGGACAGGGTCCGTCGGGCAGCCCCAGCATTTT.

The chain employs TRBV5-5 and TRBJ2-5; 9 bases are shared with TRBD2. The CDR3 is 15 amino acids. Germline V gene lookup returns CDR1 SGHKS and CDR2 YYEKEE (reference sequence). Trimming at V came to 0 bases and at J to 2 bases, leaving 2 bases not matched to a gene. CDR3 sequence: CASSLVTSGQETQYF. Here the CDR3 DNA reads TGTGCCAGCAGCTTGGTGACTAGCGGACAAGAGACCCAGTACTTC.

The genes are TRBV30 and TRBJ1-1; possibly TRBD1 for D (5 bases). Germline V gives CDR1 GTSNPN, CDR2 SVGIG (reference sequence). This CDR3 region has 14 residues. V was clipped by 2 bases and J by 10 bases, with 20 bases between them. The CDR3 reads CAWSRYGTPRPAFF. As DNA, the CDR3 is TGTGCCTGGAGTCGTTACGGGACTCCCAGGCCAGCTTTCTTT.

This chain links TRBV15 with TRBJ1-1; D is ambiguous. Deletions cut 0 bases from V and 1 base from J, with 6 bases between. The CDR3 is 14 residues long. CDR1 and CDR2 (germline): LNHNV, YYDKDF (reference sequence). The CDR3 DNA is TGTGCCACCAGCAGAGATCCCGGGAACACTGAAGCTTTCTTT. Translated: CATSRDPGNTEAFF.